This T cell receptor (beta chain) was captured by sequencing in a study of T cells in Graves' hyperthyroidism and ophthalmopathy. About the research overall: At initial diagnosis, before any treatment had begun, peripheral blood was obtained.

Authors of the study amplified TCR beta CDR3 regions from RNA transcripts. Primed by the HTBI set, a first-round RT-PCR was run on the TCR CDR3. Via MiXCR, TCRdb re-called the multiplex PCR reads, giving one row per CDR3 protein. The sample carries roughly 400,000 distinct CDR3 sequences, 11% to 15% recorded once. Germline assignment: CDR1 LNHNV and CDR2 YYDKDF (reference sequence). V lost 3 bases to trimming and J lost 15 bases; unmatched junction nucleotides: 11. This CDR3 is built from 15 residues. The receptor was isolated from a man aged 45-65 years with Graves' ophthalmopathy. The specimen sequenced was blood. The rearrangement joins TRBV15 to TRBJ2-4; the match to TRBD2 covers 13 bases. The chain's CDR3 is CATSRGGLAGASWYF. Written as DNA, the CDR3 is TGTGCCACCAGCAGGGGTGGACTAGCGGGAGCGAGTTGGTACTTC.